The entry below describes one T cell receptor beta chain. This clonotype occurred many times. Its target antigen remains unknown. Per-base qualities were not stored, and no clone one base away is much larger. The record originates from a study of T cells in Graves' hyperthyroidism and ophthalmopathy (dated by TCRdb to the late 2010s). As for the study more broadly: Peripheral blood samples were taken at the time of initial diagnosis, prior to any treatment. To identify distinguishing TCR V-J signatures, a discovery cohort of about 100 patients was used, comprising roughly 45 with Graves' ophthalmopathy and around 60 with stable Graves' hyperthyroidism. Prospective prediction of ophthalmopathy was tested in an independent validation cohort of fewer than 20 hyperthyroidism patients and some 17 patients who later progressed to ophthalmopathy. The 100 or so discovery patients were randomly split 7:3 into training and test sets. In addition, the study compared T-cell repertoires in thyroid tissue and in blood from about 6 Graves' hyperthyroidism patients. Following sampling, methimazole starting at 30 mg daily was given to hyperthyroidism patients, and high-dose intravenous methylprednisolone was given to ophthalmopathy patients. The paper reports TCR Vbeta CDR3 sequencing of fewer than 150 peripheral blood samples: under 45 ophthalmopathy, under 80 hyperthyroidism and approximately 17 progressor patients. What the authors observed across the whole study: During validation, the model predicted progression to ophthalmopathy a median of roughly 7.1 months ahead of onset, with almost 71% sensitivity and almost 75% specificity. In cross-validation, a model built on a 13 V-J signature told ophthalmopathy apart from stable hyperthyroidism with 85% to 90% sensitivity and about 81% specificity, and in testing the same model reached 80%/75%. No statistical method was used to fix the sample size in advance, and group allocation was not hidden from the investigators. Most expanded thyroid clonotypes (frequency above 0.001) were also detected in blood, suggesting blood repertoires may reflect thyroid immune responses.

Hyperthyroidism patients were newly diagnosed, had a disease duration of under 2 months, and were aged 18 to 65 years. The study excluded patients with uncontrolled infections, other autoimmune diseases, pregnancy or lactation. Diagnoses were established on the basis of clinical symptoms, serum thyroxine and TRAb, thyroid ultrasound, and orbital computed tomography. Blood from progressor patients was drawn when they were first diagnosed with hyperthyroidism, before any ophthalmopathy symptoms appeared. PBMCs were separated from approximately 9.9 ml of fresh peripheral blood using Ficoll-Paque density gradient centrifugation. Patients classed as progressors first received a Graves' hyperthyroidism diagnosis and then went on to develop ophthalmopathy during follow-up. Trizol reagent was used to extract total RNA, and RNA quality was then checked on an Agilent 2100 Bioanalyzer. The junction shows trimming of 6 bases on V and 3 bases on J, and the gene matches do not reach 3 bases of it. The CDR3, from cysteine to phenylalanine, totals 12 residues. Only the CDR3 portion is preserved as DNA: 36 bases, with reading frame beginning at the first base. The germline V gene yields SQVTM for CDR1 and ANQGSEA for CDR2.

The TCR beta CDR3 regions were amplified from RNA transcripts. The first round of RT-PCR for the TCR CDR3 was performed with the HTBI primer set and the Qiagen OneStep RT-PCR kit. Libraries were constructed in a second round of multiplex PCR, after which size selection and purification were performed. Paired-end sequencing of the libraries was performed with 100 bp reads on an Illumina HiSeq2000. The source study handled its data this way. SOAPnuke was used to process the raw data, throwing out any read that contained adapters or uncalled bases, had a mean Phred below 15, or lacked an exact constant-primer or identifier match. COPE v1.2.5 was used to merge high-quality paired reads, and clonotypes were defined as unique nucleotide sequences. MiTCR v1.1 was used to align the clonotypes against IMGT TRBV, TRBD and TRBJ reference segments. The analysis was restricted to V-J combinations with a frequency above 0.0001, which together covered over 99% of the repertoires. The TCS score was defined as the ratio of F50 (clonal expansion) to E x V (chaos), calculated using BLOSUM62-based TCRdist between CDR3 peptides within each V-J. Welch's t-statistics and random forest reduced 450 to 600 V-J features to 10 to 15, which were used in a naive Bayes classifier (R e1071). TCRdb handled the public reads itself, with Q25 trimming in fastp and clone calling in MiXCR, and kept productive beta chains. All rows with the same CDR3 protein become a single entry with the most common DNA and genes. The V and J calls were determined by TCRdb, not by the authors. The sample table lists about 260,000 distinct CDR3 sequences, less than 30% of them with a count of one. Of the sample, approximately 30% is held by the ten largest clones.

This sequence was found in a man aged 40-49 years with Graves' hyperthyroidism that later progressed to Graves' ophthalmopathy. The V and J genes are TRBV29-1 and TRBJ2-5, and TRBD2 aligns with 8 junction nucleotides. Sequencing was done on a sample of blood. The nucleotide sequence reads TGCAGCGTGGTGGGACTAGAAGAGACCCAGTACTTC. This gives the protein CSVVGLEETQYF.